These 8 T cell receptor beta chains share one sample of origin, sequenced in a study of blood T cell repertoires in COVID-19. Measured with immunoSEQ multiplex PCR; TCRdb has only the in-frame clones, and not every one. The table includes approximately 200,000 clones, 65% to 90% detected once. What was sequenced was peripheral blood. Every receptor here comes from a woman between 50 and 59 years old with acute or convalescent COVID-19.

This clone was observed a handful of times. This chain uses TRBV2 with TRBJ1-3; perhaps TRBD1 as D (5 bases). The germline CDR1 and CDR2 sequences are SNHLY and FYNNEI. The CDR3 sequence is 15 residues long. The V end was cut by 1 base, the J end by 2 bases, with 9 bases between. CDR3 nucleotide sequence: TGTGCCAGCAGTGAAGGACGGGGGGCTGGAAACACCATATATTTT. It encodes CASSEGRGAGNTIYF.

V usage is TRBV9 and J usage is TRBJ1-2; TRBD1 matches 9 bases. There are 15 residues in the CDR3. Germline lookup yields CDR1 SGDLS and CDR2 YYNGEE. V lost 4 bases to trimming and J lost 7 bases; unmatched junction nucleotides: 11. This CDR3 is CASSSGQGISGGYTF. DNA of the CDR3: TGTGCCAGCAGCTCCGGACAGGGGATCTCCGGTGGCTACACCTTC.

This clone occurred a few times. This rearrangement joins TRBV7-9 to TRBJ2-7; 8 bases are a match to TRBD1. Germline-derived CDR1 and CDR2 are SEHNR and FQNEAQ (reference sequence). V trimming: 4 bases; J trimming: 3 bases; junction bases outside the gene matches: 8. The CDR3 has 15 amino acids. The CDR3 spells CASSSGQGRYYEQYF. CDR3 DNA sequence: TGTGCCAGCAGCTCCGGACAGGGTCGATACTACGAGCAGTACTTC.

The chain carries TRBV27 and TRBJ2-7; D might be TRBD1 (7 bases). Germline V gene sequence: CDR1 MNHEY, CDR2 SMNVEV (reference sequence). CDR3 size: 15 residues. Trimming took 6 bases from V and 6 from J, leaving 21 bases between them. The DNA of the CDR3 is TGTGCCAGCAGCCTTAGGAGGGACAGAGAAGGCGAGCAGTACTTC. Amino acid sequence: CASSLRRDREGEQYF.

This sequence joins TRBV2 and TRBJ2-1; D is perhaps TRBD2 (5 bases). CDR3 length: 15 residues. The V end lost 3 bases, the J end lost 3 bases, and 12 bases lay between the germline ends. Germline V CDR1 and CDR2: SNHLY, FYNNEI. The CDR3, as DNA: TGTGCCAGCAGTGACGGACTCCCGATCTACAATGAGCAGTTCTTC. Encoded protein: CASSDGLPIYNEQFF.

This rearrangement joins TRBV19 to TRBJ1-2, with D possibly TRBD1 on 5 matching bases. Trimming pared 6 bases from V and 4 bases from J, leaving 12 bases between. From germline, CDR1 is LNHDA and CDR2 SQIVND (reference sequence). The CDR3 consists of 13 residues. The CDR3 DNA is TGTGCCAGTAGCGTCGGGGGGAGCTATGGCTACACCTTC. Its translation is CASSVGGSYGYTF.

The rearrangement links TRBV7-9 to TRBJ2-7; D might be TRBD2 (6 bases). Germline V gives CDR1 SEHNR, CDR2 FQNEAQ (reference sequence). The CDR3 is 15 amino acids. Trimming removed 5 bases at V and 2 bases at J, with 16 bases between. The CDR3 here is CASSPLDGRPYEQYF. CDR3 DNA sequence: TGTGCCAGCAGCCCCCTGGACGGGAGACCCTACGAGCAGTACTTC.

This clone appeared a few times. This chain connects TRBV5-1 to TRBJ1-4, with D uncertain. The germline V gene encodes CDR1 SGHRS and CDR2 YFSETQ. The CDR3 spans 16 residues. Trimming shortened V by 0 bases and J by 0 bases, and 9 bases separated the two germline ends. The DNA of the CDR3 is TGCGCCAGCAGCTTGGGTGCAGTTACAACTAATGAAAAACTGTTTTTT. Its translation: CASSLGAVTTNEKLFF. The full variable domain, its missing parts supplied by reference TRBV5-1 and TRBJ1-4, is KAGVTQTPRYLIKTRGQQVTLSCSPISGHRSVSWYQQTPGQGLQFLFEYFSETQRNKGNFPGRFSGRQFSNSRSEMNVSTLELGDSALYLCASSLGAVTTNEKLFFGSGTQLSVL.